The 12 T cell receptor beta chains below all came from one sample that was sequenced in a study of identical twins. In TCRdb, the 5' RACE reads were re-called with MiXCR into one record per CDR3 protein. Of about 550,000 distinct CDR3 sequences in the sample, approximately 20% are singletons; the top ten hold around 0.47%. These data were also reused for a study on yellow fever vaccine responses in identical twins.

The source material was CD4+ T cells sorted from blood. Receptors were obtained from a young woman in good health.

CDR3 in amino acids: CASSYGQGPNEQFF. As DNA, the CDR3 is TGTGCCAGCAGTTACGGACAGGGGCCCAATGAGCAGTTCTTC. V usage is TRBV6-5 and J usage is TRBJ2-1; 9 nucleotides match TRBD1. Germline CDR1 MNHEY, CDR2 SVGAGI. The CDR3 length is 14 residues. V was clipped by 2 bases and J by 6 bases; unmatched bases: 2.

This chain uses TRBV6-1 with TRBJ2-7, with D hard to call. The CDR3 runs 13 residues. Trimming took off 4 bases at V and 2 bases at J, with 9 bases between the two ends. CDR1 and CDR2 from the germline V gene are MNHNS and SASEGT. CDR3 protein: CASSVELAYEQYV. The CDR3 region has the DNA TGTGCCAGCAGTGTAGAGTTGGCCTACGAGCAGTACGTC.

The chain couples TRBV6-5 to TRBJ1-1, with 7 bases that match TRBD1. Germline V gene sequence: CDR1 MNHEY, CDR2 SVGAGI. CDR3 length equals 16 residues. Trimming took 1 base from V and 1 from J; bases not matched to a gene: 6. The CDR3 here is CASSYYVGQANTEAFF. In nucleotides, the CDR3 is TGTGCCAGCAGTTACTACGTAGGACAGGCGAACACTGAAGCTTTCTTT.

This chain's CDR3 is CASSSGTGGSGEQFF. In DNA, the CDR3 is TGCGCCAGCAGCTCCGGGACAGGGGGCTCGGGTGAGCAGTTCTTC. The chain employs TRBV5-1 and TRBJ2-1, with 12 bases that match TRBD1. Germline V lookup: CDR1 SGHRS, CDR2 YFSETQ. Trimming at V came to 3 bases and at J to 9 bases, leaving 7 bases not matched to a gene. CDR3 size: 15 residues.

This clonotype was seen at least ten times. The chain recombines TRBV12-3 or TRBV12-4 with TRBJ2-5; D perhaps matches TRBD2 (6 bases). The CDR3 is made up of 13 amino acids. V shed 3 bases and J shed 2 bases, with 7 bases lying between them. The CDR3 region is CASSLRGQETQYF. The CDR3 coding sequence is TGTGCCAGCAGTTTGCGGGGTCAAGAGACCCAGTACTTC.

A single count supports this clonotype. The chain carries TRBV3-1 and TRBJ1-5; TRBD1 might be the D (6 bases). The CDR3 is 15 residues long. The ends were cut back, 1 base at V and 6 bases at J, with 13 bases in the middle. CDR1 and CDR2 from the germline V gene are LGHDT and YNNKEL (reference sequence). The CDR3 loop is CASSQGGQGIQPQHF. CDR3 nucleotides: TGTGCCAGCAGCCAAGGTGGGCAGGGGATTCAGCCCCAGCATTTT.

This clonotype was recorded a few times. The chain carries TRBV12-3 or TRBV12-4 and TRBJ2-5; 8 bases are a match to TRBD2. The trim removed 6 bases at V and 10 bases at J, leaving 7 bases unmatched. The CDR3 spans 12 residues. CDR3 nucleotide sequence: TGTGCCAGCAGCCTGGGACTAGACAACCAGTACTTC. Encoded protein: CASSLGLDNQYF.

This chain joins TRBV11-3 and TRBJ2-7; D is unresolved. CDR1 is SGHNT, CDR2 YENEEA, per germline. This CDR3 comprises 14 residues. V dropped 5 bases and J dropped 3 bases, with 14 bases sitting between them. For the CDR3, the DNA is TGTGCCAGCAGCCCAACCCTCGACCTCTACGAGCAGTACGTC. As protein: CASSPTLDLYEQYV.

This clonotype was recorded at least ten times. J is TRBJ2-5 and V is TRBV11-3; 13 bases are a match to TRBD2. The length of the CDR3 is 18 residues. Germline CDR1 reads SGHNT; CDR2 reads YENEEA. After removal of 1 base from V and 5 bases from J, the junction contained 10 bases not matched to a gene. The CDR3 DNA follows: TGTGCCAGCAGCTTAGCTCTCTGGACTAGCGGGAGTCTTGAGACCCAGTACTTC. It is translated as CASSLALWTSGSLETQYF.

This clonotype occurred a few times. The genes are TRBV9 and TRBJ2-5; TRBD2 might be the D (7 bases). The CDR3 is 16 amino acids. The V gene lost 0 bases and the J gene lost 6 bases, with 18 bases spanning the gap. Germline CDR1 SGDLS, CDR2 YYNGEE. Written as DNA, the CDR3 is TGTGCCAGCAGCGTAGAAGATTGGGGGGGGGCGCAGACCCAGTACTTC. Translated, it gives CASSVEDWGGAQTQYF.

V is TRBV20-1 and J is TRBJ2-1; the match to TRBD2 covers 11 bases. This CDR3 comprises 14 residues. Germline V gene sequence: CDR1 DFQATT, CDR2 SNEGSKA (reference sequence). V trimming: 6 bases; J trimming: 7 bases; junction bases outside the gene matches: 8. The CDR3 DNA reads TGCAGTGCCCCACTAGCGGGAGAATCGAATGAGCAGTTCTTC. Amino acids: CSAPLAGESNEQFF.

The chain joins TRBV4-1 to TRBJ2-3; no clear D gene. V was cut by 1 base and J by 0 bases, with 8 bases left in between. Germline values: CDR1 MGHRA, CDR2 YSYEKL. CDR3 length: 15 residues. The CDR3: CASSQVILSTDTQYF. The CDR3 DNA reads TGCGCCAGCAGCCAAGTCATTCTAAGCACAGATACGCAGTATTTT.